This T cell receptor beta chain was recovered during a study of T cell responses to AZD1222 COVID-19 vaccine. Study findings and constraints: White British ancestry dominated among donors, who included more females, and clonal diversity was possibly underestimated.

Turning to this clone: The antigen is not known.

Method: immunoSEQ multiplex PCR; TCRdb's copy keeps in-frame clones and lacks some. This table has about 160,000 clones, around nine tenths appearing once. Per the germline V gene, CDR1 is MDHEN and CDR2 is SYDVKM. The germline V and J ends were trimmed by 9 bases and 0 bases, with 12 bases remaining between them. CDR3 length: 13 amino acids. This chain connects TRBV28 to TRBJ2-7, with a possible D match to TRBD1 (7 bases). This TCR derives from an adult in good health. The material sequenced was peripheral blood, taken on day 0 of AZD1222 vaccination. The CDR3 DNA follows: TGTGCCAGTTGCGGGACAGACTCCTACGAGCAGTACTTC. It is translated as CASCGTDSYEQYF.